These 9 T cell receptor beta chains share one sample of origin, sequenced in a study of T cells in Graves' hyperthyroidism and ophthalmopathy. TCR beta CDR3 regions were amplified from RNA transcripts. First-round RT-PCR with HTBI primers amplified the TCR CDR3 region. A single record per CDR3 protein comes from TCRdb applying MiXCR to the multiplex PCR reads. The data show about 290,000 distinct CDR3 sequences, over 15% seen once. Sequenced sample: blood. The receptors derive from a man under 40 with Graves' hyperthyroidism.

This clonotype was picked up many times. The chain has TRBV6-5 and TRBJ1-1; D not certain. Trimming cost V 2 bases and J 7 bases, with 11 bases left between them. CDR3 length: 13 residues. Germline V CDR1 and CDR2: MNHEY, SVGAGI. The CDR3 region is CASSYPRALEAFF. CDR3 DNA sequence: TGTGCCAGCAGTTACCCTCGGGCACTTGAAGCTTTCTTT.

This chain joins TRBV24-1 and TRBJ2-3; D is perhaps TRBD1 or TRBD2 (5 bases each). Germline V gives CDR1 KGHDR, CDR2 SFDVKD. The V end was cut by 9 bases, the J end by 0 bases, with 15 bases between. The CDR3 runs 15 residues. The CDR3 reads CATPGPGTSTDTQYF. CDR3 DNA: TGTGCCACCCCTGGTCCCGGGACCAGCACAGATACGCAGTATTTT.

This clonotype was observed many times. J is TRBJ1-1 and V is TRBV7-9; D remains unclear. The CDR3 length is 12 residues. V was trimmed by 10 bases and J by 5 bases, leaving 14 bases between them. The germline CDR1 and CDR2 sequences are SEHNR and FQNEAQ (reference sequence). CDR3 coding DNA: TGTGCCACTAACTGGGAGGGAACTGAAGCTTTCTTT. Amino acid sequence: CATNWEGTEAFF.

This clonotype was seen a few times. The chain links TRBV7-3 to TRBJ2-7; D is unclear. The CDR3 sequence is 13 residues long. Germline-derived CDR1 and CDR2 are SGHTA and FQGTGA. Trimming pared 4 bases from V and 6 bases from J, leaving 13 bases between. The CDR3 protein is CASSSDHVGEQYF. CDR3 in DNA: TGTGCCAGCAGCTCGGACCACGTTGGCGAGCAGTACTTC.

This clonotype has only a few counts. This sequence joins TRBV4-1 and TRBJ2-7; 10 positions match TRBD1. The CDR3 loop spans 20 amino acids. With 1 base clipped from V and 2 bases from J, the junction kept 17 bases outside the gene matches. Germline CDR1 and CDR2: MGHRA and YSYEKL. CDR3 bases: TGCGCCAGCAGCCAAGGGTCTGGGACAGGGGTGTCGGGAGAACCCTACGAGCAGTACTTC. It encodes CASSQGSGTGVSGEPYEQYF.

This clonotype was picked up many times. The CDR3, as DNA: TGTGCCAGCAGCCGCCGGGACTTCACAGATACGCAGTATTTT. Amino acid sequence: CASSRRDFTDTQYF. V and J are TRBV7-2 and TRBJ2-3, with D perhaps TRBD2 (6 bases). Germline CDR1 is SGHTA and CDR2 is FQGNSA. V lost 5 bases, J lost 2 bases, and 11 bases lay in between. This CDR3 is built from 14 residues.

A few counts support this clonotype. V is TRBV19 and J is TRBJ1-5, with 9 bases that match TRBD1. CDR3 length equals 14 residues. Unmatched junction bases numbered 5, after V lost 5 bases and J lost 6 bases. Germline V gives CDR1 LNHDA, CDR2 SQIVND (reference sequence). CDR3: CASSPQGASQPQHF. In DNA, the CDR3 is TGTGCCAGTAGTCCACAGGGGGCATCTCAGCCCCAGCATTTT.

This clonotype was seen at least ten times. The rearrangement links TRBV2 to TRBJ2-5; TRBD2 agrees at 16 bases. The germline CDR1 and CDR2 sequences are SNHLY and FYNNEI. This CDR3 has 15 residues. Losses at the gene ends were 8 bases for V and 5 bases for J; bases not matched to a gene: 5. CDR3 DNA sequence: TGTGCCAGCGGGGGACTAGCGGGAGGGTCTGAGACCCAGTACTTC. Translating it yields CASGGLAGGSETQYF.

CDR3 in DNA: TGTGCCAGCAGCCCCGGGACAGGGTTTGTATTCGGGGAGCTGTTTTTT. This sequence encodes CASSPGTGFVFGELFF. V gene TRBV7-9 combines with J gene TRBJ2-2; the match to TRBD1 covers 9 bases. The CDR3 spans 16 residues. Germline V gene lookup returns CDR1 SEHNR and CDR2 FQNEAQ (reference sequence). V lost 5 bases and J lost 7; bases outside the gene matches: 11.